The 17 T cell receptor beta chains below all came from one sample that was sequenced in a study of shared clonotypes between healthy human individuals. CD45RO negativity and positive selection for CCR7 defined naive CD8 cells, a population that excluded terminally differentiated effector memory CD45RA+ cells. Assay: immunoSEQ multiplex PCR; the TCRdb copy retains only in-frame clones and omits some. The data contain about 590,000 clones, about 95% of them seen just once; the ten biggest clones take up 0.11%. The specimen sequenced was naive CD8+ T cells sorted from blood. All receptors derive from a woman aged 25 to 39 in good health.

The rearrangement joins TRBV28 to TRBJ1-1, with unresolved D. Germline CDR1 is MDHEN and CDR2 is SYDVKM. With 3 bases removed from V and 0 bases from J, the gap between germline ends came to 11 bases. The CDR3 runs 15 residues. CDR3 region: CASSFGVRMNTEAFF. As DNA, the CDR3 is TGTGCCAGCAGTTTTGGGGTCAGAATGAACACTGAAGCTTTCTTT.

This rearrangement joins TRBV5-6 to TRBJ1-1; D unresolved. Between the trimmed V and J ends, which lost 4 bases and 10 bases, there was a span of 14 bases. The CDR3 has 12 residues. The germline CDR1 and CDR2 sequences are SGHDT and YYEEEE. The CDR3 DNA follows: TGTGCCAGCAGCGAGGGTACTGGAGGAGCTTTCTTT. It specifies CASSEGTGGAFF.

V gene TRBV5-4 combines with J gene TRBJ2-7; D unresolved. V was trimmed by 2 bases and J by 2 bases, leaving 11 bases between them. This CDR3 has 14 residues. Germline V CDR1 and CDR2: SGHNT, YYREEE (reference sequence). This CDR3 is CASSFGLGTYEQYF. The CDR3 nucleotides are TGTGCCAGCAGCTTCGGGCTAGGGACCTACGAGCAGTACTTC. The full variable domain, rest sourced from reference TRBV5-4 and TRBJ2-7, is ETGVTQSPTHLIKTRGQQVTLRCSSQSGHNTVSWYQQALGQGPQFIFQYYREEENGRGNFPPRFSGLQFPNYSSELNVNALELDDSALYLCASSFGLGTYEQYFGPGTRLTVT.

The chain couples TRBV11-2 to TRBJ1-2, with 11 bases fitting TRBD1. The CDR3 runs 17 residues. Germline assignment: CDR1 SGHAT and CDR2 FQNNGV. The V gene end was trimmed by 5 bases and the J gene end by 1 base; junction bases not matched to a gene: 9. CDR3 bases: TGTGCCAGCAGCCTCGGACAGGGGGCCCAACTTAACTATGGCTACACCTTC. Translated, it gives CASSLGQGAQLNYGYTF.

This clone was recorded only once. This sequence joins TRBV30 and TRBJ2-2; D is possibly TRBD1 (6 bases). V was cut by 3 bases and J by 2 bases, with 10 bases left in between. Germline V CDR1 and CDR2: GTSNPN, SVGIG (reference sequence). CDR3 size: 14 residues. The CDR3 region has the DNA TGTGCCTGGAGCGACAGGTTCAACACCGGGGAGCTGTTTTTT. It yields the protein CAWSDRFNTGELFF. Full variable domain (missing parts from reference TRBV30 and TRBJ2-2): SQTIHQWPATLVQPVGSPLSLECTVEGTSNPNLYWYRQAAGRGLQLLFYSVGIGQISSEVPQNLSASRPQDRQFILSSKKLLLSDSGFYLCAWSDRFNTGELFFGEGSRLTVL.

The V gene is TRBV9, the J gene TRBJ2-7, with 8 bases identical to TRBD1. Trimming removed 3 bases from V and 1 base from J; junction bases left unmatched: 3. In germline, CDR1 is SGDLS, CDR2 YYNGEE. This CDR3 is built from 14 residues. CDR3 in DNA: TGTGCCAGCAGCGCCCGACAGGGGTCCTACGAGCAGTACTTC. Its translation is CASSARQGSYEQYF.

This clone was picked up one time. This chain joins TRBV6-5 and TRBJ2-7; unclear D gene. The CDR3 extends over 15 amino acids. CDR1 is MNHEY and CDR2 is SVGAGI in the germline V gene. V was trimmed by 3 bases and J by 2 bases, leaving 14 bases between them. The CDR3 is CASSYGPPPTYEQYF. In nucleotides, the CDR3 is TGTGCCAGCAGTTATGGTCCCCCCCCTACCTACGAGCAGTACTTC.

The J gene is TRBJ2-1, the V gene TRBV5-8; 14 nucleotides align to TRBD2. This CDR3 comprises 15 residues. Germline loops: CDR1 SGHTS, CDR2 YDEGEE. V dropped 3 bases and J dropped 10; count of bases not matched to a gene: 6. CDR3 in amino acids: CASSSGTSGRGEQFF. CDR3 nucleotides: TGTGCCAGCAGCTCTGGGACTAGCGGGAGAGGGGAGCAGTTCTTC.

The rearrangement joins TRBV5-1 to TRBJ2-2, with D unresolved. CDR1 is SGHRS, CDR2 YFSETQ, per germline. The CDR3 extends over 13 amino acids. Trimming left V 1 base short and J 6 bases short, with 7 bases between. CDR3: CASSLTFPGELFF. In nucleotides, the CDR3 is TGCGCCAGCAGCTTGACATTCCCCGGGGAGCTGTTTTTT.

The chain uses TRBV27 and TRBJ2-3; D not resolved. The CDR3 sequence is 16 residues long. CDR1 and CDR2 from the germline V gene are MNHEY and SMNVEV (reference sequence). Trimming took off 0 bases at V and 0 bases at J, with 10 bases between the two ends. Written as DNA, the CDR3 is TGTGCCAGCAGTTTATCGCTTTTCCAGAGCACAGATACGCAGTATTTT. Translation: CASSLSLFQSTDTQYF.

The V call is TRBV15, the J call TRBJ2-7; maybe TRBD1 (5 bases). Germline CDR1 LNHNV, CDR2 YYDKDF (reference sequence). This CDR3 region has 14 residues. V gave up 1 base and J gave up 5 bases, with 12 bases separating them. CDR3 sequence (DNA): TGTGCCACCAGCAGAGTGACAGCTTCCAACGAGCAGTACTTC. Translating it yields CATSRVTASNEQYF.

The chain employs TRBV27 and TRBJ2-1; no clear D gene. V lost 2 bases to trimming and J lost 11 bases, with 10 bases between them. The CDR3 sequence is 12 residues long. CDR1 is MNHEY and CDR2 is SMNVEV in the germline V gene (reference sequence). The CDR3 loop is CASSLPPEKQFF. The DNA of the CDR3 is TGTGCCAGCAGTTTACCTCCAGAAAAGCAGTTCTTC.

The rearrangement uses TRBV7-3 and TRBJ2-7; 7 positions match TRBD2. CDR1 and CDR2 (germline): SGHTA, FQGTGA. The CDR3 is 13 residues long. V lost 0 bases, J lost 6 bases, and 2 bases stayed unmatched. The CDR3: CASSLTPSGEQYF. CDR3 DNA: TGTGCCAGCAGCTTAACGCCTAGCGGCGAGCAGTACTTC.

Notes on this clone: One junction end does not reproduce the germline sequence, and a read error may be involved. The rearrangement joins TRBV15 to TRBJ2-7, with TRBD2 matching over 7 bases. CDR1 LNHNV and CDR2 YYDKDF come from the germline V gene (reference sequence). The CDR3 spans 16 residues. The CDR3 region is CATSGDTSAGPYEQYF. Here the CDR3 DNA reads TGTGCCACCAGCGGAGATACTAGCGCAGGCCCCTACGAGCAGTACTTC.

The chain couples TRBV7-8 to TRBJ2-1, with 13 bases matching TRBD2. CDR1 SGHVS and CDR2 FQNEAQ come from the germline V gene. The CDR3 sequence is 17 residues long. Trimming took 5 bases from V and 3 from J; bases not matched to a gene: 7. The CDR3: CASSIGTSGTYYNEQFF. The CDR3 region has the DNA TGTGCCAGCAGCATTGGGACTAGCGGGACCTACTACAATGAGCAGTTCTTC.

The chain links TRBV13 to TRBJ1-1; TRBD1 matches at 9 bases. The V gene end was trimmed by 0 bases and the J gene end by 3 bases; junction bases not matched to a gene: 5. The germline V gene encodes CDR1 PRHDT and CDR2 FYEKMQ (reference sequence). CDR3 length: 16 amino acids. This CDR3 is CASSLGGTGFDTEAFF. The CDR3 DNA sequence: TGTGCCAGCAGCTTAGGGGGGACAGGGTTCGACACTGAAGCTTTCTTT. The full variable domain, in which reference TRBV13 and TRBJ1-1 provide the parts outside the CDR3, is AAGVIQSPRHLIKEKRETATLKCYPIPRHDTVYWYQQGPGQDPQFLISFYEKMQSDKGSIPDRFSAQQFSDYHSELNMSSLELGDSALYFCASSLGGTGFDTEAFFGQGTRLTVV.

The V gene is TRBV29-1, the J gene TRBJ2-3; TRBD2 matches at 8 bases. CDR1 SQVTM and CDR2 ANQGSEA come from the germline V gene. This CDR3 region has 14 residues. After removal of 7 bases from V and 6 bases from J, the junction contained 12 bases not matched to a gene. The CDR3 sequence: CSAGSSGWADTQYF. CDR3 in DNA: TGCAGCGCTGGATCTAGCGGGTGGGCGGATACGCAGTATTTT.